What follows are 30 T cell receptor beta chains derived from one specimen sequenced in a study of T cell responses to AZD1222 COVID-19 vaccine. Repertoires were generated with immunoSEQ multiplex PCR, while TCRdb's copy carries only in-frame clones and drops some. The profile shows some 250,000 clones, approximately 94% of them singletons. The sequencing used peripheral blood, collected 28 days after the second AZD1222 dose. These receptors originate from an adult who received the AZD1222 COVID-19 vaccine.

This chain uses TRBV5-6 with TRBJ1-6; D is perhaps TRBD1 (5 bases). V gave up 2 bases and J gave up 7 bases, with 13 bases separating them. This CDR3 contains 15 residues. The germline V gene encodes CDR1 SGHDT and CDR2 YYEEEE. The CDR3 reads CASSFLGGRNSPLHF. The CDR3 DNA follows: TGTGCCAGCAGCTTCCTCGGGGGGAGGAATTCACCCCTCCACTTT.

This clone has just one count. CDR3 protein: CASSQDPTKGGNTIYF. For the CDR3, the DNA is TGTGCCAGCAGCCAAGATCCCACAAAAGGAGGAAACACCATATATTTT. The chain has TRBV4-2 and TRBJ1-3, with D unclear. The germline CDR1 and CDR2 sequences are LGHNA and YNFKEQ. CDR3 size: 16 residues. The ends were cut back, 0 bases at V and 4 bases at J, with 13 bases in the middle.

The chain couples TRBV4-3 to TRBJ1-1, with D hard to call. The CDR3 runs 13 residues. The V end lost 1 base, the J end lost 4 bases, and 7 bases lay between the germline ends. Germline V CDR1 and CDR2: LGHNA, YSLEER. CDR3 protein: CASSQGLGTEAFF. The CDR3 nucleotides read TGCGCCAGCAGCCAAGGGCTAGGCACTGAAGCTTTCTTT.

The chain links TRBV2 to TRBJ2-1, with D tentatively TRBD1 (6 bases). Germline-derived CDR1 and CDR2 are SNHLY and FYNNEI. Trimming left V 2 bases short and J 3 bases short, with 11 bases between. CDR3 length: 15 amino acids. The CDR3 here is CASSEMGASYNEQFF. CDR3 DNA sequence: TGTGCCAGCAGTGAAATGGGGGCTAGCTACAATGAGCAGTTCTTC.

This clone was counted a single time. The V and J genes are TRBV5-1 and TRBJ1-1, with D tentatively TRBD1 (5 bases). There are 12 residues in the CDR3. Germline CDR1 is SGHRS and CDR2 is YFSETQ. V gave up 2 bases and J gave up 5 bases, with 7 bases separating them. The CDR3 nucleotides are TGCGCCAGCAGCTTAGACAGAACTGAAGCTTTCTTT. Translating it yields CASSLDRTEAFF.

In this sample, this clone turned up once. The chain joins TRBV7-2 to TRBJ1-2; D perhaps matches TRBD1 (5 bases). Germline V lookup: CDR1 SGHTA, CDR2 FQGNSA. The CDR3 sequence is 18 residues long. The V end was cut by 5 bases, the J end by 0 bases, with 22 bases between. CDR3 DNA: TGTGCCAGCAGCCTCAGCCATGGGCGGGGCGGTACTAACTATGGCTACACCTTC. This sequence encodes CASSLSHGRGGTNYGYTF.

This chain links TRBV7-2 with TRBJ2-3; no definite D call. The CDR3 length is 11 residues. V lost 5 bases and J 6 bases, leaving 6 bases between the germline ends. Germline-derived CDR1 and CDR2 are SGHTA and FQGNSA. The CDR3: CASSIGDTQYF. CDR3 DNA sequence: TGTGCCAGCAGCATCGGGGATACGCAGTATTTT.

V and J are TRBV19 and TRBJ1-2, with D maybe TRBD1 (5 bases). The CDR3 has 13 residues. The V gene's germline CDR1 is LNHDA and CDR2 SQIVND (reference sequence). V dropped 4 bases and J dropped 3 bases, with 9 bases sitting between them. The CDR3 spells CASSKGPDYGYTF. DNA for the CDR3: TGTGCCAGTAGTAAGGGGCCAGACTATGGCTACACCTTC.

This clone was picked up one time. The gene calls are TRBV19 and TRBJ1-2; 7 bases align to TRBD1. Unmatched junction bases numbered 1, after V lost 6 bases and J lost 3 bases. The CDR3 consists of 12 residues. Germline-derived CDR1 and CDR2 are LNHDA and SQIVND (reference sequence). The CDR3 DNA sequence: TGTGCCAGTAGCCAGGGGGACTATGGCTACACCTTC. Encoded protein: CASSQGDYGYTF.

This CDR3 reads CASSLGWQGSSGNTIYF. CDR3 in DNA: TGTGCCAGCAGCTTAGGTTGGCAGGGGTCCTCTGGAAACACCATATATTTT. The chain recombines TRBV7-2 with TRBJ1-3, with a possible D match to TRBD1 (6 bases). The germline V gene encodes CDR1 SGHTA and CDR2 FQGNSA. V was shortened by 1 base and J by 0 bases, with 13 bases between the two germline ends. This CDR3 contains 17 residues.

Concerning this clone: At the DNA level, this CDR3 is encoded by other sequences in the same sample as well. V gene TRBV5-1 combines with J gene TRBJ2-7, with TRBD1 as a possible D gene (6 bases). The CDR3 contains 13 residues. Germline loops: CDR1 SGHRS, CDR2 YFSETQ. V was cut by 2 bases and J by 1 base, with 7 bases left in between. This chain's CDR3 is CASSFQGSYEQYF. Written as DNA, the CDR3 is TGCGCCAGCAGCTTTCAGGGGTCCTACGAGCAGTACTTC.

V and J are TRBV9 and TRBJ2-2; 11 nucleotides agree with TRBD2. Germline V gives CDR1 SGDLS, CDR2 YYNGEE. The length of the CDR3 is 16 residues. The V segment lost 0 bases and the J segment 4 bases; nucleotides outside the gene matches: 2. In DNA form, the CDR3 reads TGTGCCAGCAGCGTAGAAGGACTAGCGGGCACCGGGGAGCTGTTTTTT. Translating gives CASSVEGLAGTGELFF.

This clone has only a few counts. CDR3: CASKDSPNTGELFF. The CDR3 nucleotides read TGCGCCAGCAAGGACAGCCCGAACACCGGGGAGCTGTTTTTT. The gene calls are TRBV5-1 and TRBJ2-2, with D possibly matching TRBD1 (6 bases). The ends were cut back, 6 bases at V and 0 bases at J, with 9 bases in the middle. This CDR3 is built from 14 residues. The germline V gene encodes CDR1 SGHRS and CDR2 YFSETQ.

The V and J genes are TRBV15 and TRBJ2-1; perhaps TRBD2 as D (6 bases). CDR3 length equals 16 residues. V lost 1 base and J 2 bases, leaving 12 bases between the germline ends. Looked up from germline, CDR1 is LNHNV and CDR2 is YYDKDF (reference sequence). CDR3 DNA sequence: TGTGCCACCAGCAGAGTGAGCGGGTCCCCCTACAATGAGCAGTTCTTC. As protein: CATSRVSGSPYNEQFF.

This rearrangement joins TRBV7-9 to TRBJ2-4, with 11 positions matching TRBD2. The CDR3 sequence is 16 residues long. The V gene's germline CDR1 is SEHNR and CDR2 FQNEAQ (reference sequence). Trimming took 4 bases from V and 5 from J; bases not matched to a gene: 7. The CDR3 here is CASSSISGRVENIQYF. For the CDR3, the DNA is TGTGCCAGCAGCTCCATTAGCGGGAGGGTGGAAAACATTCAGTACTTC.

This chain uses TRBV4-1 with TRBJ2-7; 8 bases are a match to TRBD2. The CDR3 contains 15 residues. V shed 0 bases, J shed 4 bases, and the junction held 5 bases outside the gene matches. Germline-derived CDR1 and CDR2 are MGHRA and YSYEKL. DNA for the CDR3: TGCGCCAGCAGCCAAGAGAAGCGGGAGTCATACGAGCAGTACTTC. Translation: CASSQEKRESYEQYF.

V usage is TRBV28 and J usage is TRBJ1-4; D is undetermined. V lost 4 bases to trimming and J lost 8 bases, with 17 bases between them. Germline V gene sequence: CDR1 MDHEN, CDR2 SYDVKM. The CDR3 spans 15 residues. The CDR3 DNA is TGTGCCAGCAGTTCCCCAGGAACGAATCTGGAAAAACTGTTTTTT. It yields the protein CASSSPGTNLEKLFF.

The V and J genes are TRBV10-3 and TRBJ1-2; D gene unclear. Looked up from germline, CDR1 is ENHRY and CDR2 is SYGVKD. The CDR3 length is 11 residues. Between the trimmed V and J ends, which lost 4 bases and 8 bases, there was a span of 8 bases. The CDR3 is CAISGPGGYTF. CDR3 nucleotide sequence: TGTGCCATCAGTGGCCCGGGGGGCTACACCTTC.

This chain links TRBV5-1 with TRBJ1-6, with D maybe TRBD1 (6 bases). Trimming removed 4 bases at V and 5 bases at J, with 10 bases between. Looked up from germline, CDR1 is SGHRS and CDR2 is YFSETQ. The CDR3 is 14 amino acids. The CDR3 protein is CASSRTADNSPLHF. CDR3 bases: TGCGCCAGCAGCCGGACAGCCGATAATTCACCCCTCCACTTT.

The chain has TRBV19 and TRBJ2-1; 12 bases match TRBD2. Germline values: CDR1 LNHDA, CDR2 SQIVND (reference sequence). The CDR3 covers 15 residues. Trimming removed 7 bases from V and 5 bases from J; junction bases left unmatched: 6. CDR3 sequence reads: CASTGTSGLHNEQFF. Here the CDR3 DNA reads TGTGCCAGTACCGGGACTAGCGGGCTCCACAATGAGCAGTTCTTC.

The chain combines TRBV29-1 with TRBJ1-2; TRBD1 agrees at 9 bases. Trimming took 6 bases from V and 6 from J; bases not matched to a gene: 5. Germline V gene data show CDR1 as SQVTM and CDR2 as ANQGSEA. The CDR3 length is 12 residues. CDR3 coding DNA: TGCAGCGTGGACAGGGGTCTTAATGGCTACACCTTC. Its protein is CSVDRGLNGYTF. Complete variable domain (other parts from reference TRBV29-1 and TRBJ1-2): SAVISQKPSRDICQRGTSLTIQCQVDSQVTMMFWYRQQPGQSLTLIATANQGSEATYESGFVIDKFPISRPNLTFSTLTVSNMSPEDSSIYLCSVDRGLNGYTFGSGTRLTVV.

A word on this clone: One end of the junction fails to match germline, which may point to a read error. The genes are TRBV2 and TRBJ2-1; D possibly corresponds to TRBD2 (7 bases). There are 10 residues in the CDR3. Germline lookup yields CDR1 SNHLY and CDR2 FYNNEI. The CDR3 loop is CAIGRGGPVF. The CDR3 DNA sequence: TGTGCCATCGGAAGGGGGGGTCCCGTCTTC.

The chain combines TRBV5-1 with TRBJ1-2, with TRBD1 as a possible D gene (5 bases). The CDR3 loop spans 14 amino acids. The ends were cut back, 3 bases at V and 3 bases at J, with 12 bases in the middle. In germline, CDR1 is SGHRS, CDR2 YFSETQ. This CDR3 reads CASSSEGAYYGYTF. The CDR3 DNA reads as TGCGCCAGCAGCTCGGAAGGGGCCTACTATGGCTACACCTTC.

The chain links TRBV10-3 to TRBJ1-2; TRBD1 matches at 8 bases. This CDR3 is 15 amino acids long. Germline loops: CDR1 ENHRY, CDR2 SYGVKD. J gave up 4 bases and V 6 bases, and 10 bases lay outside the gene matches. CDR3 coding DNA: TGTGCCATCAGGAAAGCGACAGGGGAGAGCTATGGCTACACCTTC. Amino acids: CAIRKATGESYGYTF.

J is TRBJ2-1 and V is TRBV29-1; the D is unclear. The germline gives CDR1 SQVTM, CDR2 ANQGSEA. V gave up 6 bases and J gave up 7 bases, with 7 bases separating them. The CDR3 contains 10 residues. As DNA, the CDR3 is TGCAGCGTGGGAACGAATGAGCAGTTCTTC. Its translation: CSVGTNEQFF.

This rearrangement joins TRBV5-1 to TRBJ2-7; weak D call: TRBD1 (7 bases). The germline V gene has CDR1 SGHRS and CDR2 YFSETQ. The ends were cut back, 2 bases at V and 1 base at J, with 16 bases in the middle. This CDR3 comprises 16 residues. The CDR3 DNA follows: TGCGCCAGCAGCTTTTACCGGGACAGCGGGTCCTACGAGCAGTACTTC. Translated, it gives CASSFYRDSGSYEQYF.

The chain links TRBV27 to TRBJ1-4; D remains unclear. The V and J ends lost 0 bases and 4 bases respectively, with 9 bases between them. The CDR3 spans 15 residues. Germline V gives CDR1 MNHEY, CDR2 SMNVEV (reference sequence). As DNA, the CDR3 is TGTGCCAGCAGTTTATCGTGGTCCGGTAATGAAAAACTGTTTTTT. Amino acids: CASSLSWSGNEKLFF.

The CDR3 DNA sequence: TGTGCCAGCTCACCACGGTCAGGGGGGGGCACTGAAGCTTTCTTT. It specifies CASSPRSGGGTEAFF. The chain links TRBV18 to TRBJ1-1; 7 nucleotides align to TRBD1. J gave up 4 bases and V 1 base, and 6 bases lay outside the gene matches. This CDR3 has 15 amino acids. CDR1 KGHSH and CDR2 LQKENI come from the germline V gene.

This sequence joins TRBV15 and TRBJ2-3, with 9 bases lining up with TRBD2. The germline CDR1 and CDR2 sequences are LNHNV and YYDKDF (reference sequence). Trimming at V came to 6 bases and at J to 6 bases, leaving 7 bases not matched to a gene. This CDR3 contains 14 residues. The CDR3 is CATRGGRVWDTQYF. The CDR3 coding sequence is TGTGCCACCAGAGGCGGGAGGGTTTGGGATACGCAGTATTTT.

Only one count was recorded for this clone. The CDR3 DNA is TGTGCCAGCAGCCGGGCAGGTGGGACTGGAAACACCATATATTTT. It specifies CASSRAGGTGNTIYF. The genes are TRBV3-1 (or the pseudogene TRBV3-2) and TRBJ1-3, with unresolved D. The CDR3 runs to 15 residues. Trimming removed 4 bases from V and 2 bases from J, with 12 bases in between. Germline values: CDR1 LGHDT, CDR2 YNNKEL (reference sequence).